The rows below give T cell receptor beta chains drawn from one sample of a study of blood T cell repertoires in COVID-19. The table came from immunoSEQ multiplex PCR; TCRdb's copy has only in-frame clones and leaves some out. Of roughly 100,000 clones listed, 85% are singletons. The sample was peripheral blood. The source of these receptors is a man aged 45-60 years with acute or convalescent COVID-19. The CDR3 runs from the conserved cysteine through the conserved F or W. The order of the fields is V gene, D gene, clone size, J gene, CDR3 DNA, CDR3 protein. D genes are given only for firm matches. Size is stated for part of the rows, as once, few or many counts, or as a class when the clone is expanded.

TRBV5-6,-,-,TRBJ2-1,TGTGCCAGCAGCTTGGCCCTCGGGGGCTACAATGAGCAGTTCTTC,CASSLALGGYNEQFF
TRBV13,TRBD1,-,TRBJ2-5,TGTGCCAGCAGCTTAAAGGATGGGACAGCCGAAGAGACCCAGTACTTC,CASSLKDGTAEETQYF
TRBV7-2,TRBD1,-,TRBJ1-2,TGTGCCAGCAGCCCAGGACAGGGGCCATGGCGGCAAGACACCTTC,CASSPGQGPWRQDTF
TRBV7-9,TRBD1,-,TRBJ1-1,TGTGCCAGCAGCCCGCAACCCGGACAGGGGGATACTGAAGCTTTCTTT,CASSPQPGQGDTEAFF
TRBV6-5,-,-,TRBJ2-1,TGTGCCAGCGGGGGGGCCCCCAACTACAATGAGCAGTTCTTC,CASGGAPNYNEQFF
TRBV4-2,TRBD2,few,TRBJ2-1,TGTGCCAGCAGCCAAGTTTGGTCTAGCGGAAGCTCCTACAATGAGCAGTTCTTC,CASSQVWSSGSSYNEQFF
TRBV6-5,-,-,TRBJ1-5,TGTGCCAGCGGGCCGAAGGACAATCAGCCCCAGCATTTT,CASGPKDNQPQHF
TRBV27,-,-,TRBJ2-2,TGTGCCAGCAGTTTATCGTCGGGATTCGCCGGGGAGCTGTTTTTT,CASSLSSGFAGELFF
TRBV24-1,-,-,TRBJ2-3,TGTGCGACCAAGGGAGGCACAGATACGCAGTATTTT,CATKGGTDTQYF
TRBV7-9,-,-,TRBJ1-2,TGTGCCAGCAGCGGGACTGCTAACTATGGCTACACCTTC,CASSGTANYGYTF
TRBV6-5,TRBD1,-,TRBJ2-2,TGTGCCAGCAGTTACTCGCGACAGGGGGCCGGGGAGCTGTTTTTT,CASSYSRQGAGELFF
TRBV7-9,TRBD2,few,TRBJ2-7,TGTGCCAGCAGCTTAGTAGCGGGGGCGGCCTCCGAGCAGTACTTC,CASSLVAGAASEQYF
TRBV20-1,-,-,TRBJ1-5,TGCAGTGCTGGTAGGGGTCAGCCCCAGCATTTT,CSAGRGQPQHF
TRBV6-6,TRBD1,few,TRBJ1-2,TGTGCCAGTACCGCTCAGGGGGCTTACACCTTC,CASTAQGAYTF
TRBV7-6,TRBD1,-,TRBJ1-1,TGTGCCAGCAGGGGACAGCCTAACACTGAAGCTTTCTTT,CASRGQPNTEAFF
TRBV6-4,-,-,TRBJ1-1,TGTGCCAGCAGCCCTGATGGCACCAGGATGGCTTTCTTT,CASSPDGTRMAFF
TRBV2,-,-,TRBJ2-5,TGTGCCGGGTTACAGGGTCGGGAGACCCAGTACTTC,CAGLQGRETQYF
TRBV9,TRBD1,-,TRBJ2-1,TGTGCCAGCAGCCAAGCCTCGGACAGGGGCCACAATGAGCAGTTCTTC,CASSQASDRGHNEQFF
TRBV27,-,-,TRBJ2-2,TGTGCCAGCACTTTAGCAGGAAGAAGCACCGGGGAGCTGTTTTTT,CASTLAGRSTGELFF
TRBV5-1,TRBD2,-,TRBJ2-1,TGCGCCAGCAGCTTGGTTGGGGGGGCCTACAATGAGCAGTTCTTC,CASSLVGGAYNEQFF
TRBV14,TRBD1,once,TRBJ1-2,TGTGCCAGCAGCCAAGACCACAGGGGGGACTATGGCTACACCTTC,CASSQDHRGDYGYTF
TRBV12-3/TRBV12-4,-,-,TRBJ1-2,TGTGCCAGCAGTTTACGCCAGGCAGATTACACCTTC,CASSLRQADYTF
TRBV6-6,-,-,TRBJ2-7,TGTGCCAGCAGCCGATGGGCGGAGGGCTACGAGCAGTACTTC,CASSRWAEGYEQYF
TRBV28,TRBD1,-,TRBJ2-7,TGTGCCAGCAGTTCAAAAGTGACAGGGAAGGACGAGCAGTACTTC,CASSSKVTGKDEQYF
TRBV5-8,TRBD2,-,TRBJ2-7,TGTGCCAGCAGCTTTGGGGGGGCCTACGAGCAGTACTTC,CASSFGGAYEQYF
TRBV9,-,-,TRBJ2-3,TGTGCCAGCAGCGTAACGGGCGGGACGACAGATACGCAGTATTTT,CASSVTGGTTDTQYF
TRBV7-3,TRBD1,-,TRBJ2-1,TGTGCCAGCAGCTTAGGGGGACAGGGGGTCGATGAGCAGTTCTTC,CASSLGGQGVDEQFF
TRBV19,-,-,TRBJ2-3,TGTGCCAGTATTGGTCGGGAGCCCCCAGATACGCAGTATTTT,CASIGREPPDTQYF
TRBV6-5,-,-,TRBJ2-3,TGTGCCAGCAGCCCCGGGACATTCGGTACGCAGTATTTT,CASSPGTFGTQYF
TRBV18,-,-,TRBJ1-2,TGTGCCAGCTCACCAGACAGTAGGGATGGCTACACCTTC,CASSPDSRDGYTF
TRBV9,TRBD2,-,TRBJ2-5,TGTGCCAGCAGCCTAGGACTAGCGGGGGGTCAAGAGACCCAGTACTTC,CASSLGLAGGQETQYF
TRBV4-1,-,-,TRBJ1-5,TGCGCCAGCAGCCAGAGGCCAGGGGAGCAGCCCCAGCATTTT,CASSQRPGEQPQHF
TRBV18,-,once,TRBJ2-2,TGTGCCAGCTCACTTCGGACATCAACCGGGGAGCTGTTTTTT,CASSLRTSTGELFF
TRBV7-9,-,-,TRBJ1-1,TGTGCCAGCAGCCCTTACGGGAATAGCCTGAACACTGAAGCTTTCTTT,CASSPYGNSLNTEAFF
TRBV9,TRBD1,-,TRBJ2-5,TGTGCCAGCAGCGATCCCGACAGGGGGATTCAAGAGACCCAGTACTTC,CASSDPDRGIQETQYF
TRBV15,-,-,TRBJ1-4,TGTGCCACCAGCAGAGATCTGGAAAAACTGTTTTTT,CATSRDLEKLFF
TRBV6-1,-,-,TRBJ1-2,TGTGCCAGCAGTGAAGCGGGAGCTAACTATGGCTACACCTTC,CASSEAGANYGYTF
TRBV30,TRBD1,-,TRBJ1-5,TGTGCCTGGAGTAAACAACAGGGGAGCAATCAGCCCCAGCATTTT,CAWSKQQGSNQPQHF
TRBV30,TRBD1,-,TRBJ1-2,TGTGCCTGGCCCGACAGGGGCCCCAACTATGGCTACACCTTC,CAWPDRGPNYGYTF
TRBV27,-,-,TRBJ2-5,TGTGCCAGCGGGTTAGGCGGGACCCAGTACTTC,CASGLGGTQYF
TRBV4-2,-,-,TRBJ1-2,TGTGCCAGCAGCCAAGGGGTCGGGTCAGGGTATGGCTACACCTTC,CASSQGVGSGYGYTF